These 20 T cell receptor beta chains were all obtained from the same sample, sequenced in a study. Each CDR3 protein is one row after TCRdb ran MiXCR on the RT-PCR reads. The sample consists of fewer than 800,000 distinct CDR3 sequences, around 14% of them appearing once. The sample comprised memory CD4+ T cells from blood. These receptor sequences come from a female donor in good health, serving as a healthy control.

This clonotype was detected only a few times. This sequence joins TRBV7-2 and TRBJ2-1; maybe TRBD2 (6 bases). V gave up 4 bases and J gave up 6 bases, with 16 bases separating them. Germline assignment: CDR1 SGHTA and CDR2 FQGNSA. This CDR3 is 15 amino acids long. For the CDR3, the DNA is TGTGCCAGCAGCTCGGGGTGGGGGGTTAGCAATGAGCAGTTCTTC. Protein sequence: CASSSGWGVSNEQFF.

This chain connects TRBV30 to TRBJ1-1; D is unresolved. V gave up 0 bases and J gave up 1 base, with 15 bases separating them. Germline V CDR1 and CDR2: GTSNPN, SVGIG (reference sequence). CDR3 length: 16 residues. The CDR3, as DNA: TGTGCCTGGAGTGTGAAGGGCGCGGTTAGGAACACTGAAGCTTTCTTT. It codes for CAWSVKGAVRNTEAFF.

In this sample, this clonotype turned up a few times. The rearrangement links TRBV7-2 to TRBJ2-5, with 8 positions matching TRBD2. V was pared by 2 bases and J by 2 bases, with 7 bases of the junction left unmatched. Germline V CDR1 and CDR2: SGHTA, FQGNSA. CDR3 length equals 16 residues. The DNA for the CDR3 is TGTGCCAGCAGCTTACAACCTAGCGGGTTACAAGAGACCCAGTACTTC. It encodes CASSLQPSGLQETQYF.

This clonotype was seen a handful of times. CDR3 coding DNA: TGTGCCAGCAGCTCGGACTATAATTCACCCCTCCACTTT. The encoded protein is CASSSDYNSPLHF. This chain connects TRBV13 to TRBJ1-6, with D unclear. The V end lost 4 bases, the J end lost 3 bases, and 4 bases lay between the germline ends. CDR3 length: 13 amino acids. Germline V gene sequence: CDR1 PRHDT, CDR2 FYEKMQ (reference sequence).

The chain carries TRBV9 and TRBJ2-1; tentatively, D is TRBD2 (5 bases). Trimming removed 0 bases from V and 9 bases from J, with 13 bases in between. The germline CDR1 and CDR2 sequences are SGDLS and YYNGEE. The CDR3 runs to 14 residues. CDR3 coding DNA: TGTGCCAGCAGCGTAGACCTAGCCGTGGGTGAGCAGTTCTTC. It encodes CASSVDLAVGEQFF.

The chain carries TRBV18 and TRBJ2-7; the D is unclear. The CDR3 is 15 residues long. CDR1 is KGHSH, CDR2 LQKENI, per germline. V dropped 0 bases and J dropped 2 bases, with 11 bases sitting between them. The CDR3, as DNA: TGTGCCAGCTCACCACCGGCGACACCGACCTACGAGCAGTACTTC. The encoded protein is CASSPPATPTYEQYF.

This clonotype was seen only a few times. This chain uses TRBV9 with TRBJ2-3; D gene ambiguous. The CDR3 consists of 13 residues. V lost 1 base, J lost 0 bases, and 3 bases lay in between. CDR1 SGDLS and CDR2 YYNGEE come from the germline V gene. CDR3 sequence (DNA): TGTGCCAGCAGCGTACCTAGCACAGATACGCAGTATTTT. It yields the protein CASSVPSTDTQYF.

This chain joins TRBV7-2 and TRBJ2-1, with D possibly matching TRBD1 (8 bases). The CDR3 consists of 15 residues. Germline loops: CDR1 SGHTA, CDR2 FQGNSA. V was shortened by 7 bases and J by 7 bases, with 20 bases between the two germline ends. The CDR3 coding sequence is TGTGCCAGCAACCCAGGACAGGGAGGGCGGAATGAGCAGTTCTTC. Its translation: CASNPGQGGRNEQFF.

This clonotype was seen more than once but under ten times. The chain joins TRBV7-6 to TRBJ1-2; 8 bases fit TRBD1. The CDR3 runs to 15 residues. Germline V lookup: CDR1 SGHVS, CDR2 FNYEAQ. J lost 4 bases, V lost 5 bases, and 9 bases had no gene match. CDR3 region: CASSPGQGGTYGYTF. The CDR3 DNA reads TGTGCCAGCAGCCCAGGACAGGGTGGGACCTATGGCTACACCTTC. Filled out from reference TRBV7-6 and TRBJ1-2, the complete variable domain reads GAGVSQSPRYKVTKRGQDVALRCDPISGHVSLYWYRQALGQGPEFLTYFNYEAQQDKSGLPNDRFSAERPEGSISTLTIQRTEQRDSAMYRCASSPGQGGTYGYTFGSGTRLTVV.

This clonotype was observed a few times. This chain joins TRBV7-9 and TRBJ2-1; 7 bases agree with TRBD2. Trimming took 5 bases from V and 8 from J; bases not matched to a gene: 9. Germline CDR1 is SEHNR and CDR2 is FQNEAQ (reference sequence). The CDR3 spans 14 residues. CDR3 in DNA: TGTGCCAGCAGCCCCATGGGGGGGAGCTATGAGCAGTTCTTC. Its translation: CASSPMGGSYEQFF. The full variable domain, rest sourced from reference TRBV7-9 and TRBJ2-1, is DTGVSQNPRHKITKRGQNVTFRCDPISEHNRLYWYRQTLGQGPEFLTYFQNEAQLEKSRLLSDRFSAERPKGSFSTLEIQRTEQGDSAMYLCASSPMGGSYEQFFGPGTRLTVL.

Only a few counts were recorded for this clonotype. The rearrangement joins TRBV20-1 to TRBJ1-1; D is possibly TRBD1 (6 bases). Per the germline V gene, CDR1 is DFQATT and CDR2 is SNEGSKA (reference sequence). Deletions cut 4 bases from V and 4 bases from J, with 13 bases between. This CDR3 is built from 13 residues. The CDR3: CSATQTGITEAFF. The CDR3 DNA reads TGCAGTGCTACGCAAACAGGGATCACTGAAGCTTTCTTT.

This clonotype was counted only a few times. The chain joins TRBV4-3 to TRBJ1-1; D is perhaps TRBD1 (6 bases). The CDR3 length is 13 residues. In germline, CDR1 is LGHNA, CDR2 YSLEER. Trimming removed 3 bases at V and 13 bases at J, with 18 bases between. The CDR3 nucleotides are TGCGCCAGCAGCCAGGACAGTCCGAGGAAGCTTTTCTTT. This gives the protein CASSQDSPRKLFF.

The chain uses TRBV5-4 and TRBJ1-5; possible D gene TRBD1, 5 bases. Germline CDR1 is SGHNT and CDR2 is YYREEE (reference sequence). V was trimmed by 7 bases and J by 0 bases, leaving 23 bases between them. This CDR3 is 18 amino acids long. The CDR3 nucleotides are TGTGCCAGCTGGGCCGGGGCCTTTCCCCGGTATAGCAATCAGCCCCAGCATTTT. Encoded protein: CASWAGAFPRYSNQPQHF. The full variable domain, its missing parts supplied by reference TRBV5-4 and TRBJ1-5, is ETGVTQSPTHLIKTRGQQVTLRCSSQSGHNTVSWYQQALGQGPQFIFQYYREEENGRGNFPPRFSGLQFPNYSSELNVNALELDDSALYLCASWAGAFPRYSNQPQHFGDGTRLSIL.

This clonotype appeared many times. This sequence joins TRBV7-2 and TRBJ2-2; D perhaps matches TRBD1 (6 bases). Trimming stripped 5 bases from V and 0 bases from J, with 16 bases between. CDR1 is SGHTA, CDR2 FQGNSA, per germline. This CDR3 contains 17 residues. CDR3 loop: CASSRIVTGTNTGELFF. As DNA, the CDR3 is TGTGCCAGCAGCCGAATAGTTACAGGGACGAACACCGGGGAGCTGTTTTTT.

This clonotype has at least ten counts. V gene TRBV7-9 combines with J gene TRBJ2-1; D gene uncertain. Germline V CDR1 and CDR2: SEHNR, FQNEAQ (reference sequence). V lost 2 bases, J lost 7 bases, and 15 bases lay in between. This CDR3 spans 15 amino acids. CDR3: CASSLPRTLRNEQFF. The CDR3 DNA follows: TGTGCCAGCAGCTTACCCCGGACCCTCCGGAATGAGCAGTTCTTC.

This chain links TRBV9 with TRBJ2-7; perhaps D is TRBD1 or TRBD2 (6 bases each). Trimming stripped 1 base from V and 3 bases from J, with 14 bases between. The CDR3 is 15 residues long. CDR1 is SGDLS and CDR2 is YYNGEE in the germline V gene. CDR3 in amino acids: CASSVRGDRRYEQYF. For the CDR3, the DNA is TGTGCCAGCAGCGTAAGGGGGGACCGACGCTACGAGCAGTACTTC.

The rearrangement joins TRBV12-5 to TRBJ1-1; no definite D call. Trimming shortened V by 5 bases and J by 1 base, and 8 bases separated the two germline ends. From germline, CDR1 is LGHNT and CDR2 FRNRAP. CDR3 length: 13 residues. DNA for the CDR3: TGTGCTAGTGGTAACAGACCGAACACTGAAGCTTTCTTT. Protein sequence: CASGNRPNTEAFF.

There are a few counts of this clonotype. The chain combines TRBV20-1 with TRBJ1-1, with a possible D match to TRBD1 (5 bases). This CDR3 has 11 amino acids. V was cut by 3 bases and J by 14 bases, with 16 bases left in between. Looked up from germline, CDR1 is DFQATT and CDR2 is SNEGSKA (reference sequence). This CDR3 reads CSASLQGIVFF. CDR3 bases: TGCAGTGCTAGTCTGCAGGGAATTGTGTTCTTT.

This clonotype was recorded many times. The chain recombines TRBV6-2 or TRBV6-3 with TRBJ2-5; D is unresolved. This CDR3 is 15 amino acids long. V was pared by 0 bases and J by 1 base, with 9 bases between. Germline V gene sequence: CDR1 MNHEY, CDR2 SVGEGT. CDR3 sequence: CASSYSVQSQETQYF. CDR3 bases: TGTGCCAGCAGTTACTCGGTGCAGAGCCAAGAGACCCAGTACTTC.

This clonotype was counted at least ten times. The CDR3 sequence is CASSWFGLAGGPGTQYF. DNA of the CDR3: TGTGCCAGCAGTTGGTTCGGACTAGCGGGAGGACCAGGGACCCAGTACTTC. The chain carries TRBV6-2 or TRBV6-3 and TRBJ2-5, with 14 bases fitting TRBD2. The CDR3 length is 17 residues. Trimming removed 4 bases from V and 7 bases from J; junction bases left unmatched: 11. Germline loops: CDR1 MNHEY, CDR2 SVGEGT.